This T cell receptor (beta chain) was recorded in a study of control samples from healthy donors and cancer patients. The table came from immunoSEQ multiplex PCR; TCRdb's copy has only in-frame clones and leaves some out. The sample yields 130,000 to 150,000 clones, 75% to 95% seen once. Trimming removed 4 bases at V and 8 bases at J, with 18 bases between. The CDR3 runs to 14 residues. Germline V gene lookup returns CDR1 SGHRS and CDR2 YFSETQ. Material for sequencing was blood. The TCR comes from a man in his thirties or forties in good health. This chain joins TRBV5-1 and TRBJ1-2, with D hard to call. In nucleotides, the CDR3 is TGCGCCAGCAGCCCGATATGGGGTGATCAGGGCTACACCTTC. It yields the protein CASSPIWGDQGYTF.